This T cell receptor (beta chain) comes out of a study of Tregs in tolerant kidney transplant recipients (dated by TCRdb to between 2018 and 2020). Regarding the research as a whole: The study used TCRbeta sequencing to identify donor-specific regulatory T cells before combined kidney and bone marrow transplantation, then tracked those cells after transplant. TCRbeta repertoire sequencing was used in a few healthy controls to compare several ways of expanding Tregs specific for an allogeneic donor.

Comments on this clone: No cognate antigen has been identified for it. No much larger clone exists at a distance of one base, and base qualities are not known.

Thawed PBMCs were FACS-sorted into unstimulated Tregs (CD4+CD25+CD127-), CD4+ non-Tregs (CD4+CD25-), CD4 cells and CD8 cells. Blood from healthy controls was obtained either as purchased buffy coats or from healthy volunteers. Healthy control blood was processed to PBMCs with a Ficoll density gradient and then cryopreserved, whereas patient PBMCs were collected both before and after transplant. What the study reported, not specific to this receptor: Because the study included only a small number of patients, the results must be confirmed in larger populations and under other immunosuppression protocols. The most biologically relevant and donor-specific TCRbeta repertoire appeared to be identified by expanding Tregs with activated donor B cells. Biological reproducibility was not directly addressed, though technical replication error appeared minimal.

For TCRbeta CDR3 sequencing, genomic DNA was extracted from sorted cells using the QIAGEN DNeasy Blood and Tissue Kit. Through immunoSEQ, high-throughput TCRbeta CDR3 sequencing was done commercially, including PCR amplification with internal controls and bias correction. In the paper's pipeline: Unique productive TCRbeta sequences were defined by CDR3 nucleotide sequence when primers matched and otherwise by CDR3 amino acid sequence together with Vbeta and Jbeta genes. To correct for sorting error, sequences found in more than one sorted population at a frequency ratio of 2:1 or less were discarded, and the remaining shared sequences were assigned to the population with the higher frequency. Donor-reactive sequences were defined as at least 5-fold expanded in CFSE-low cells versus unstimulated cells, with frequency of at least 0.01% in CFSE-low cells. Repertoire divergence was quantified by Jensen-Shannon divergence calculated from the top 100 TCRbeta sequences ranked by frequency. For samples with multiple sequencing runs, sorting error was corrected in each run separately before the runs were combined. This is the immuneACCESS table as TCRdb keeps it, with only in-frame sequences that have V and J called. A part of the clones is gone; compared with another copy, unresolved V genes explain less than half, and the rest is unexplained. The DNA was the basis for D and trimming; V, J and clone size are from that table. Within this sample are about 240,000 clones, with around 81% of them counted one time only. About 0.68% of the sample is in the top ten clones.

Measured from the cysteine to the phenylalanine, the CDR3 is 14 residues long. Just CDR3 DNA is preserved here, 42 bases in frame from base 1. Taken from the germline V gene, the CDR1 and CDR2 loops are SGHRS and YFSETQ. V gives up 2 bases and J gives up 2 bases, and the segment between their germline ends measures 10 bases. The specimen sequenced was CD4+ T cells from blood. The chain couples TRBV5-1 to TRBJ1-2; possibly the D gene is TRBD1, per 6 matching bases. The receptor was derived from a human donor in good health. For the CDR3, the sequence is CASSLGGINYGYTF. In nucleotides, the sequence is TGCGCCAGCAGCTTAGGGGGAATCAACTATGGCTACACCTTC.